Following are 13 T cell receptor beta chains from one sample sequenced in a study of T cell repertoires in cytomegalovirus infection. No cognate antigen is known for these TCRs. TCRdb used MiXCR to reprocess the reads, holding one entry per CDR3 protein. Here the sample spans around 770,000 distinct CDR3 sequences, roughly 29% being singletons. The sequencing here drew on cultured CD8+ T cells from PBMCs, taken from culture after CMV antigen stimulation. These receptors all come from a human donor in good health (CMV status not recorded). Some clones in this sample may be carry-over from other donors' samples.

The chain uses TRBV13 and TRBJ2-7, with a tentative D call TRBD1 (6 bases). V was trimmed by 5 bases and J by 7 bases, leaving 21 bases between them. This CDR3 spans 15 amino acids. Germline V lookup: CDR1 PRHDT, CDR2 FYEKMQ (reference sequence). CDR3 sequence: CASSERALGAREQYF. The CDR3 DNA reads TGTGCCAGCAGCGAACGGGCGTTGGGGGCACGAGAGCAGTACTTC. The entire variable domain, with the rest obtained from reference TRBV13 and TRBJ2-7, is as follows: AAGVIQSPRHLIKEKRETATLKCYPIPRHDTVYWYQQGPGQDPQFLISFYEKMQSDKGSIPDRFSAQQFSDYHSELNMSSLELGDSALYFCASSERALGAREQYFGPGTRLTVT.

This clonotype was counted between two and nine times. Sequence at one end of the junction differs from germline and may be a read error. The chain employs TRBV27 and TRBJ1-2; D gene ambiguous. This CDR3 has 13 amino acids. The germline gives CDR1 MNHEY, CDR2 SMNVEV (reference sequence). The CDR3 protein is CASSFGGNFGYTF. The DNA for the CDR3 is TGTGCCAGCAGTTTTGGAGGGAACTTTGGCTACACCTTC.

A remark on this clonotype: One junction end disagrees with the germline gene, perhaps due to a read error. The gene calls are TRBV6-1 and TRBJ2-5; unclear D gene. In germline, CDR1 is MNHNS, CDR2 SASEGT. The CDR3 is made up of 13 amino acids. As DNA, the CDR3 is TGTGCCAGCGGTGATTCGTTCCAAGAGACCCAGTACTTC. It yields the protein CASGDSFQETQYF.

This clonotype was counted only a few times. This chain links TRBV2 with TRBJ2-5; D not certain. Germline CDR1 is SNHLY and CDR2 is FYNNEI. The V end lost 1 base, the J end lost 4 bases, and 13 bases lay between the germline ends. The CDR3 length is 15 residues. Written as DNA, the CDR3 is TGTGCCAGCAGTGAAGGTCAACGGACCCCAGAGACCCAGTACTTC. It specifies CASSEGQRTPETQYF.

This clonotype has a count of ten or more. This chain uses TRBV7-2 with TRBJ2-1, with 8 positions matching TRBD2. From germline, CDR1 is SGHTA and CDR2 FQGNSA. This CDR3 region has 14 residues. Losses at the gene ends were 5 bases for V and 4 bases for J; bases not matched to a gene: 4. The CDR3 region is CASSVAGGYNEQFF. The CDR3 DNA follows: TGTGCCAGCAGCGTTGCGGGGGGATACAATGAGCAGTTCTTC.

This clonotype showed up many times. The chain employs TRBV7-8 and TRBJ1-6; no definite D call. The CDR3 contains 13 residues. V was clipped by 4 bases and J by 14 bases, with 15 bases between them. The germline gives CDR1 SGHVS, CDR2 FQNEAQ. CDR3 loop: CASSSTYGPALHF. The CDR3 nucleotides read TGTGCCAGCAGCTCCACCTATGGGCCTGCCCTCCACTTT.

The table lists this clonotype with a few counts. The rearrangement links TRBV19 to TRBJ2-7, with D unresolved. CDR1 is LNHDA, CDR2 SQIVND, per germline (reference sequence). V dropped 4 bases and J dropped 6 bases, with 13 bases sitting between them. The CDR3 sequence is 13 residues long. Written as DNA, the CDR3 is TGTGCCAGTAGTAGCTCGGTAGGCCGCGAGCAGTACGTC. As protein: CASSSSVGREQYV.

This clonotype was detected many times. The CDR3 here is CASSPGTRETQYF. The CDR3 DNA follows: TGTGCCAGCAGCCCCGGGACTAGGGAGACCCAGTACTTC. The chain is built from TRBV7-9 and TRBJ2-5; 8 bases agree with TRBD2. This CDR3 comprises 13 residues. Germline trimming cut 5 bases from V and 5 bases from J; bases unmatched to any gene: 4. Germline CDR1 SEHNR, CDR2 FQNEAQ (reference sequence).

The chain is built from TRBV4-1 and TRBJ2-7, with D unclear. The germline CDR1 and CDR2 sequences are MGHRA and YSYEKL. Trimming cost V 1 base and J 2 bases, with 6 bases left between them. CDR3 length equals 13 residues. In DNA form, the CDR3 reads TGCGCCAGCAGCCAAGTTACAGCCTACGAGCAGTACTTC. This encodes CASSQVTAYEQYF.

In this sample, this clonotype turned up a few times. Here the CDR3 reads CSARDGGQGEHTFTVLFEAFF. The CDR3 region has the DNA TGCAGTGCTAGAGATGGAGGGCAGGGTGAACATACTTTCACCGTGTTGTTTGAAGCTTTCTTT. V and J are TRBV20-1 and TRBJ1-1; tentative D call: TRBD1 (5 bases). The CDR3 sequence is 21 residues long. With 0 bases removed from V and 7 bases from J, the gap between germline ends came to 36 bases. The germline gives CDR1 DFQATT, CDR2 SNEGSKA (reference sequence).

V is TRBV7-6 and J is TRBJ2-1; 8 bases agree with TRBD2. V was pared by 1 base and J by 4 bases, with 6 bases of the junction left unmatched. The length of the CDR3 is 16 residues. Per the germline V gene, CDR1 is SGHVS and CDR2 is FNYEAQ. DNA for the CDR3: TGTGCCAGCAGCTTAGTACGGGGGGGCCGTTACAATGAGCAGTTCTTC. Translation: CASSLVRGGRYNEQFF.

This clonotype occurred once. The chain recombines TRBV13 with TRBJ1-2; the match to TRBD1 covers 9 bases. The ends lost 5 bases at V and 5 bases at J; junction bases unmatched: 12. The CDR3 sequence is 16 residues long. Germline-derived CDR1 and CDR2 are PRHDT and FYEKMQ (reference sequence). CDR3 DNA sequence: TGTGCCAGCAGCAGCACCGGGACAGGGCCCTCGTATGGCTACACCTTC. It is translated as CASSSTGTGPSYGYTF. Complete variable domain (other parts from reference TRBV13 and TRBJ1-2): AAGVIQSPRHLIKEKRETATLKCYPIPRHDTVYWYQQGPGQDPQFLISFYEKMQSDKGSIPDRFSAQQFSDYHSELNMSSLELGDSALYFCASSSTGTGPSYGYTFGSGTRLTVV.

This clonotype was observed at least ten times. This chain joins TRBV6-5 and TRBJ2-7; D is unresolved. CDR3 length equals 13 residues. CDR1 is MNHEY, CDR2 SVGAGI, per germline. V lost 0 bases, J lost 1 base, and 4 bases lay in between. The CDR3 DNA follows: TGTGCCAGCAGTTACTCCCTTTCCTACGAGCAGTACTTC. This gives the protein CASSYSLSYEQYF.